A selection of T cell receptor beta chains follows, all from one sample in a study of blood T cell repertoires in COVID-19. Assay used: immunoSEQ multiplex PCR; TCRdb lists only in-frame clones, some missing. Here the sample spans under 300,000 clones, approximately 82% being singletons. What was sequenced was peripheral blood. Receptor source: a man under 40 who had recovered from COVID-19. The CDR3 runs from the conserved cysteine through the conserved F or W. The D gene is left open where the match is weak. Only some rows state a clone size, as once, few, many or a class for expanded clones.

clone size | D gene | J gene | V gene | CDR3 DNA | CDR3 protein
- | - | TRBJ2-5 | TRBV7-7 | TGTGCCAGCAGCTTGGGTTCAGGGTACGAGACCCAGTACTTC | CASSLGSGYETQYF
once | - | TRBJ2-3 | TRBV24-1 | TGTGCCACCAGCTTCAGGAGCACAGATACGCAGTATTTT | CATSFRSTDTQYF
- | TRBD1 | TRBJ1-4 | TRBV18 | TGTGCCAGCTCACCCACGGCACAGGGGATTGAAAAACTGTTTTTT | CASSPTAQGIEKLFF
- | TRBD2 | TRBJ2-5 | TRBV6-5 | TGTGCCAGCAGTTACCAGCGGGGGGGTCAAGAGACCCAGTACTTC | CASSYQRGGQETQYF
- | - | TRBJ2-5 | TRBV6-5 | TGTGCCAGCAGTTACTCGATGTCCCTGGGAGCGACCCAGTACTTC | CASSYSMSLGATQYF
- | - | TRBJ1-6 | TRBV19 | TGTGCCAGTAACCCGCAGGAGGGACCCCTCCACTTT | CASNPQEGPLHF
once | TRBD2 | TRBJ2-3 | TRBV5-4 | TGTGCCAGCAGACAGGGACTAGCGGGGCTCACAGATACGCAGTATTTT | CASRQGLAGLTDTQYF
few | TRBD2 | TRBJ2-1 | TRBV7-2 | TGTGCCAGCAGCGTGGGCGGGGGGCTGAGCTCCTACAATGAGCAGTTCTTC | CASSVGGGLSSYNEQFF
once | - | TRBJ1-2 | TRBV25-1 | TGTGCCAGCAGTGAACAGGGCTACTATGGCTACACCTTC | CASSEQGYYGYTF
- | - | TRBJ2-5 | TRBV7-9 | TGTGCCAGCAGCTTAGTTCGGGACACCTTAGAGACCCAGTACTTC | CASSLVRDTLETQYF
- | TRBD1 | TRBJ2-2 | TRBV5-1 | TGCGCCAGCAGCTTAGGGGGCCTACCTGCTAACACCGGGGAGCTGTTTTTT | CASSLGGLPANTGELFF
once | - | TRBJ2-3 | TRBV7-3 | TGTGCCAGCAGCCCAGTGGGGGGGGGCCTCACAGATACGCAGTATTTT | CASSPVGGGLTDTQYF
once | - | TRBJ1-2 | TRBV10-3 | TGTGCCATCAGTGAGAGCGGCAGCTATGGCTACACCTTC | CAISESGSYGYTF
- | - | TRBJ2-5 | TRBV5-1 | TGCGCCAGCAGCTTGGAACCCGGCGGGGGCCGGCAAGAGACCCAGTACTTC | CASSLEPGGGRQETQYF
- | - | TRBJ2-5 | TRBV6-5 | TGTGCCAGCGGGGGGGCCGCTAGAGAGACCCAGTACTTC | CASGGAARETQYF
- | TRBD1 | TRBJ1-2 | TRBV11-1 | TGTGCCAGCAGCCTCGGGACAGGGGGTAGTAACTATGGCTACACCTTC | CASSLGTGGSNYGYTF
few | - | TRBJ1-5 | TRBV28 | TGTGCCAGCAGCCACACCCAGGAGGGACCACAGCCCCAGCATTTT | CASSHTQEGPQPQHF
- | TRBD2 | TRBJ2-1 | TRBV28 | TGTGCCAGCGCCCCCCCTCAGCGGGGGAATGAGCAGTTCTTC | CASAPPQRGNEQFF
- | - | TRBJ1-5 | TRBV2 | TGTGCCAGCAGTGAGGGGGCCAGGGATCAGCCCCAGCATTTT | CASSEGARDQPQHF
- | - | TRBJ2-3 | TRBV19 | TGTGCCAGTAGTATTGGGAGAACCAGGGATACGCAGTATTTT | CASSIGRTRDTQYF
- | TRBD1 | TRBJ1-1 | TRBV10-3 | TGTGCCGTAAATAACGACGGACAGGGCAGGGGTGACACTGAAGCTTTCTTT | CAVNNDGQGRGDTEAFF
- | TRBD1 | TRBJ1-2 | TRBV7-9 | TGTGCCAGCAGCTCGGCGACAGGGACGGGTAACTATGGCTACACCTTC | CASSSATGTGNYGYTF
- | TRBD1 | TRBJ1-4 | TRBV29-1 | TGCAGCGTGGAAGAAACAGGGGGGGAGGATGAAAAACTGTTTTTT | CSVEETGGEDEKLFF
once | - | TRBJ2-2 | TRBV9 | TGTGCCAGCAGCGCCGGACTCATTAACACCGGGGAGCTGTTTTTT | CASSAGLINTGELFF
- | - | TRBJ2-3 | TRBV13 | TGTGCCAGCAGCGCCCCTTCATCGGCAGATACGCAGTATTTT | CASSAPSSADTQYF
- | TRBD1 | TRBJ2-5 | TRBV5-1 | TGCGCCAGCACCGGACAGGGGGCTTCAGGGACCCAGTACTTC | CASTGQGASGTQYF
many | - | TRBJ2-1 | TRBV14 | TGTGCCAGCAGCCAAGCACTAGTCAGTGAGCAGTTCTTC | CASSQALVSEQFF
- | TRBD1 | TRBJ2-7 | TRBV29-1 | TGCAGCGTAACAGGGGCCGAGCAGTACTTC | CSVTGAEQYF
- | - | TRBJ2-1 | TRBV27 | TGTGCCAGCAGTTTTCAGGGGCAAGGCTACAATGAGCAGTTCTTC | CASSFQGQGYNEQFF
- | - | TRBJ2-1 | TRBV18 | TGTGCCAGCCCCGTGGGGGGGGCAAGCAAGCAGTTCTTC | CASPVGGASKQFF
once | - | TRBJ2-6 | TRBV5-5 | TGTGCCAGCAGCTTGGCATACCAGATCTCTGGGGCCAACGTCCTGACTTTC | CASSLAYQISGANVLTF
few | - | TRBJ1-1 | TRBV2 | TGTGCCAGCAGAGGGGATATGAACACTGAAGCTTTCTTT | CASRGDMNTEAFF
- | TRBD1 | TRBJ1-1 | TRBV5-6 | TGTGCCAGCAGCTTGGTTCCTACAGGGGTCGTAAACACTGAAGCTTTCTTT | CASSLVPTGVVNTEAFF
once | - | TRBJ2-7 | TRBV5-5 | TGTGCCAGCAGCCCTCGCGAGGGAACGACCTACGAGCAGTACTTC | CASSPREGTTYEQYF
once | - | TRBJ2-5 | TRBV28 | TGTGCCAGCAGTTCCGCAGGGTGGTTCCACCAAGAGACCCAGTACTTC | CASSSAGWFHQETQYF
few | TRBD1 | TRBJ1-6 | TRBV6-5 | TGTGCCGGAAACCGGGACAGTAATTCACCCCTCCACTTT | CAGNRDSNSPLHF
- | TRBD1 | TRBJ1-6 | TRBV29-1 | TGCAGCGTTCAGACAGGGGCCAATTCACCCCTCCACTTT | CSVQTGANSPLHF
- | - | TRBJ1-1 | TRBV5-1 | TGCGCCAGCAGCTTGGGCGGCTCCTCTATGAACACTGAAGCTTTCTTT | CASSLGGSSMNTEAFF
once | TRBD2 | TRBJ2-1 | TRBV4-1 | TGCGCCAGCAGCCCAGAGTGGCGGGGGGCCCTTTTTTTCTTC | CASSPEWRGALFFF
- | TRBD1 | TRBJ1-6 | TRBV27 | TGTGCCTCAGGACAGGGGGCGAGTTCACCCCTCCACTTT | CASGQGASSPLHF
- | TRBD1 | TRBJ1-2 | TRBV29-1 | TGCAGCGCCCGGACAGGGGTAGGCTACACCTTC | CSARTGVGYTF
- | - | TRBJ1-1 | TRBV6-5 | TGTGCCACGCAACAGAACACTGAAGCTTTCTTT | CATQQNTEAFF
- | TRBD1 | TRBJ2-1 | TRBV7-9 | TGTGCCAGCAGCGACCTCAGGGGGCGATTTCTAAACAATGAGCAGTTCTTC | CASSDLRGRFLNNEQFF
- | - | TRBJ2-5 | TRBV9 | TGTGCCAGCAGCGGGAGTCCGGTAGAGACCCAGTACTTC | CASSGSPVETQYF
- | TRBD1 | TRBJ1-6 | TRBV6-1 | TGTGCCAGCAGTGCCCCGGGACAGGGGTTCTCCTATAATTCACCCCTCCACTTT | CASSAPGQGFSYNSPLHF
- | - | TRBJ2-1 | TRBV7-8 | TGTGCCAGCAGCCCTAAAAGCAATGAGCAGTTCTTC | CASSPKSNEQFF
- | - | TRBJ1-4 | TRBV7-9 | TGTGCCAGCAGCTCCAAGACAGGTATAGGATCGACTAATGAAAAACTGTTTTTT | CASSSKTGIGSTNEKLFF
- | TRBD2 | TRBJ2-1 | TRBV4-1 | TGCGCCAGCAGCCAAGGACTAAGCGGGGGGACTTACAATGAGCAGTTCTTC | CASSQGLSGGTYNEQFF
- | TRBD2 | TRBJ2-1 | TRBV6-5 | TGTGCCAGCAGTTACTCAGGGACTAGCGGTTACAATGAGCAGTTCTTC | CASSYSGTSGYNEQFF
- | - | TRBJ1-4 | TRBV19 | TGTGCCAGTAGTATGGAGAACTACGAAAAACTGTTTTTT | CASSMENYEKLFF
- | - | TRBJ2-3 | TRBV11-2 | TGTGCCAGCAGCTTAGACGTAGGCCAGGGGTTCACAGATACGCAGTATTTT | CASSLDVGQGFTDTQYF
- | - | TRBJ2-1 | TRBV28 | TGTGCCAGCAGTTTTGGGGCCAGGCGGTTCTTC | CASSFGARRFF
- | - | TRBJ1-1 | TRBV28 | TGTGCCAGCAGCCTTGAGACTGAAGCTTTCTTT | CASSLETEAFF
- | - | TRBJ1-1 | TRBV3-1/TRBV3-2 | TGTGCCAGCAGCCATACGTCACAGGAGAACACTGAAGCTTTCTTT | CASSHTSQENTEAFF